This TCR beta chain was profiled in a study of T cells in Graves' hyperthyroidism and ophthalmopathy. Study overall: Initial diagnosis, before any treatment, was when peripheral blood was collected.

Germline CDR1 is SGDLS and CDR2 is YYNGEE. The trim removed 6 bases at V and 2 bases at J, leaving 5 bases unmatched. This CDR3 is 14 amino acids long. Every diagnosis used clinical symptoms, serum thyroxine and TRAb, thyroid ultrasound and orbital computed tomography. Fresh 10 ml peripheral blood yielded PBMCs. Amplification targeted TCR beta CDR3 regions from RNA transcripts. With the HTBI primer set, the TCR CDR3 went through a first round of RT-PCR. TCRdb used MiXCR to reprocess the multiplex PCR reads, holding one entry per CDR3 protein. The table shows 200,000 to 250,000 distinct CDR3 sequences, with about 15% occurring only once.

The sequenced sample was blood. This receptor was obtained from a man aged 45-65 years with Graves' hyperthyroidism. The chain joins TRBV9 to TRBJ1-5, with TRBD1 identical over 7 bases. CDR3 nucleotide sequence: TGTGCCAGCACCCCGGGGACAGGCAATCAGCCCCAGCATTTT. Encoded protein: CASTPGTGNQPQHF.